The rows below give T cell receptor beta chains drawn from one sample of a study of T cell changes during pregnancy in multiple sclerosis. Repertoires were generated with immunoSEQ multiplex PCR, while TCRdb's copy carries only in-frame clones and drops some. Of about 110,000 clones detected, roughly nine tenths appear once; the ten largest clones hold more than 1.5%. The sample was peripheral blood, taken in the third trimester of pregnancy. Receptors were obtained from a female donor with multiple sclerosis, enrolled in a pregnancy study. CDR3s include the opening cysteine and the closing phenylalanine or tryptophan. A D gene is named only where the DNA matches it firmly. For some rows the clone size is stated as once, few or many, or as a class when expanded; others skip it.

clone_size d_call j_call v_call cdr3_nt cdr3_aa
- - TRBJ1-1 TRBV10-3 TGTGCCATCAGTGATACAGGCCGAGGAACTGAAGCTTTCTTT CAISDTGRGTEAFF
- - TRBJ2-1 TRBV15 TGTGCCACCAGCCGCTCTCTTGGGAGCGCGAGCTCCTACAATGAGCAGTTCTTC CATSRSLGSASSYNEQFF
- - TRBJ1-2 TRBV4-1 TGCGCCAGCAGCCAAGATGAGTTTTTTAACTATGGCTACACCTTC CASSQDEFFNYGYTF
- TRBD2 TRBJ2-2 TRBV5-1 TGCGCCAGCAGCCCTACTAGCGGGAACACCGGGGAGCTGTTTTTT CASSPTSGNTGELFF
- - TRBJ2-2 TRBV6-1 TGTGCCAGCAGTCACTTGGCCGGGGAGCTGTTTTTT CASSHLAGELFF
- TRBD2 TRBJ2-1 TRBV27 TGTGCCAGCAGTTTAGGATTAGCGGGAGCATACAATGAGCAGTTCTTC CASSLGLAGAYNEQFF
- - TRBJ2-2 TRBV28 TGTGCCAGCGGAATTACAGGGATTAGCGGGGAGCTGTTTTTT CASGITGISGELFF
- - TRBJ2-7 TRBV6-6 TGTGCCAGCGGGACGGTGGACAGTTCCTACGAGCAGTACTTC CASGTVDSSYEQYF
once - TRBJ2-2 TRBV7-3 TGTGCCAGCAGCTTAAGTGGGGGGATTACCGGGGAGCTGTTTTTT CASSLSGGITGELFF
few - TRBJ1-1 TRBV7-9 TGTGCCAGCAGTACTGCCTACACTGAAGCTTTCTTT CASSTAYTEAFF
once - TRBJ1-1 TRBV7-9 TGTGCCAGCAGCTTAAGACAGAGAAACACTGAAGCTTTCTTT CASSLRQRNTEAFF
- TRBD2 TRBJ2-1 TRBV11-3 TGTGCCAGCAGCCTCTCCTGGGGACTAGCGAATGAGCAGTTCTTC CASSLSWGLANEQFF
- - TRBJ1-1 TRBV7-9 TGTGCCAGCAGCTTAGTGGGGGGAGGCACTGAAGCTTTCTTT CASSLVGGGTEAFF
- TRBD1 TRBJ2-1 TRBV6-1 TGTGCCAGCACAGGAGGGACAGGGCAAAATGAGCAGTTCTTC CASTGGTGQNEQFF
- - TRBJ2-4 TRBV2 TGTGCCAGCAGTGAAGACAGCATAGCCAAAAACATTCAGTACTTC CASSEDSIAKNIQYF
- - TRBJ2-3 TRBV2 TGTGCCAGCAGTGGAGACACAGATACGCAGTATTTT CASSGDTDTQYF
- TRBD2 TRBJ2-5 TRBV5-6 TGTGCCAGCAGCCCTAGCGGGAGGGGAGAGACCCAGTACTTC CASSPSGRGETQYF
- TRBD1 TRBJ2-7 TRBV29-1 TGCAGCGTTGGACAGGGACCCGCCCACGAGCAGTACTTC CSVGQGPAHEQYF
- TRBD2 TRBJ2-5 TRBV7-9 TGTGCCAGCAGCCCAAATCTAGCGGGAGGCCAAGAGACCCAGTACTTC CASSPNLAGGQETQYF
- - TRBJ1-1 TRBV7-6 TGTGCCAGCAAATCCCAGGGCGCAGGGAACACTGAAGCTTTCTTT CASKSQGAGNTEAFF
- - TRBJ1-1 TRBV27 TGTGCCAGCAGTAAACAGGGGAACACTGAAGCTTTCTTT CASSKQGNTEAFF
- - TRBJ2-4 TRBV7-9 TGTGCCAGCAGTTACAGCTCGGACATTCAGTACTTC CASSYSSDIQYF
- TRBD2 TRBJ2-7 TRBV18 TGTGCCAGCTCGCAAAAGGGGACTAGCGGATACGAGCAGTACTTC CASSQKGTSGYEQYF
- - TRBJ1-1 TRBV7-9 TGTGCCAGCAGCTCCAACGGAGACACTGAAGCTTTCTTT CASSSNGDTEAFF
- - TRBJ2-2 TRBV5-1 TGCGCCAGCAGCGAGAACAGGGTAGGGGACACCGGGGAGCTGTTTTTT CASSENRVGDTGELFF
- - TRBJ1-2 TRBV6-6 TGTGCCAGCGCAGGGGCAATTGACTATGGCTACACCTTC CASAGAIDYGYTF